This TCR beta chain came from a study of T cells expressing NK-cell markers. Study information: The eight sequenced donors comprised seven who were HCMV-seropositive and one who was seronegative.

A remark on this clonotype: Its antigen remains unknown.

After re-calling the 5' RACE reads, TCRdb lists one entry per CDR3 protein, DNA absent. This sample contains about 380,000 distinct CDR3 sequences. Regarding the study as a whole: In several donors, dominant clonotypes made up 28.3-60.1% of CD3+CD56-NKG2C+ cells.

This TCR derives from a man between 18 and 69 years old in good health. Material for sequencing was blood T cells: a sorted CD56 or NKG2C T cell subset, CD4+ or CD8+ T cells, or bulk PBMC T cells (not recorded which).

The CDR3 here is CASSQPTLGSQPQHF. The V call is TRBV6-4, the J call TRBJ1-5; the D call of TRBD1 rests on TCRdb alone, since no DNA is present to check it. Germline CDR1 and CDR2: MRHNA and SNTAGT. The CDR3 covers 15 residues.